One and the same sample provided the 29 T cell receptor beta chains below, sequenced in a study of T cells after yellow fever vaccination. TCRdb re-derived calls from the 5' RACE reads in MiXCR, one entry per CDR3 protein. The sample yields roughly 250,000 distinct CDR3 sequences, roughly 13% seen once. The sample in question was CD4+ T cells sorted from PBMCs, obtained 45 days after the yellow fever booster vaccination. These TCRs come from a man aged 25 to 40 who received the YFV17D yellow fever vaccine.

This clonotype occurred a few times. The chain employs TRBV4-2 and TRBJ2-5; TRBD1 agrees at 10 bases. This CDR3 region has 15 residues. The V gene end was trimmed by 3 bases and the J gene end by 10 bases; junction bases not matched to a gene: 11. Per germline, CDR1 LGHNA and CDR2 YNFKEQ. The CDR3 sequence: CASSQPGTGATDQYF. CDR3 sequence (DNA): TGTGCCAGCAGCCAGCCCGGGACAGGGGCCACGGACCAGTACTTC.

Regarding this clonotype: A junction boundary mismatches the germline segment, possibly from a read error. This sequence joins TRBV7-2 and TRBJ2-2, with D uncertain. The CDR3 contains 15 residues. Germline CDR1 and CDR2: SGHTA and FQGNSA. CDR3 in amino acids: CAGSLRVGNTGELFF. CDR3 DNA sequence: TGTGCCGGCAGCTTAAGGGTGGGAAACACCGGGGAGCTGTTTTTT.

This clonotype was observed a handful of times. The V call is TRBV6-1, the J call TRBJ2-3; 8 nucleotides match TRBD1. V lost 5 bases to trimming and J lost 1 base; unmatched junction nucleotides: 8. CDR3 length: 16 residues. From germline, CDR1 is MNHNS and CDR2 SASEGT. The CDR3 DNA reads TGTGCCAGCAGTCAACAGGGGGGAGTCGGCACAGATACGCAGTATTTT. This sequence encodes CASSQQGGVGTDTQYF.

This clonotype was seen more than once but under ten times. V usage is TRBV12-3 or TRBV12-4 and J usage is TRBJ2-1; 11 nucleotides line up with TRBD2. J was trimmed by 6 bases and V by 7 bases; bases with no gene match: 11. This CDR3 has 16 residues. CDR3 protein: CASTGLGSGRVNEQFF. The CDR3 DNA sequence: TGTGCCAGCACCGGCTTGGGTAGCGGGAGGGTCAATGAGCAGTTCTTC.

This clonotype occurred a few times. The chain carries TRBV30 and TRBJ2-2, with D unresolved. Trimming left V 4 bases short and J 1 base short, with 10 bases between. CDR1 and CDR2 (germline): GTSNPN, SVGIG (reference sequence). There are 14 residues in the CDR3. The CDR3 DNA sequence: TGTGCCTGGATGTTAGCAGGGAACACCGGGGAGCTGTTTTTT. Amino acid sequence: CAWMLAGNTGELFF.

This clonotype was counted a few times. V and J are TRBV6-2 or TRBV6-3 and TRBJ2-1; D is uncertain. CDR1 is MNHEY and CDR2 is SVGEGT in the germline V gene. There are 14 residues in the CDR3. V lost 6 bases to trimming and J lost 5 bases, with 14 bases between them. CDR3 sequence reads: CASSPHFLDNEQFF. The DNA of the CDR3 is TGTGCCAGCAGCCCACACTTCCTAGACAATGAGCAGTTCTTC.

The rearrangement uses TRBV7-2 and TRBJ2-7, with D unresolved. The CDR3 spans 15 residues. Trimming removed 0 bases at V and 7 bases at J, with 16 bases between. CDR1 and CDR2 (germline): SGHTA, FQGNSA. CDR3 residues: CASSLAGNSGLEQYF. The DNA for the CDR3 is TGTGCCAGCAGCTTAGCGGGGAACTCCGGCCTGGAGCAGTACTTC.

In its sample, this clonotype was seen a few times. This sequence joins TRBV9 and TRBJ2-1; possibly TRBD2 for D (5 bases). The V end lost 0 bases, the J end lost 6 bases, and 16 bases lay between the germline ends. The CDR3 loop spans 16 amino acids. Germline CDR1 is SGDLS and CDR2 is YYNGEE. CDR3 sequence: CASSVEGATRGNEQFF. As DNA, the CDR3 is TGTGCCAGCAGCGTAGAGGGCGCAACCCGGGGCAATGAGCAGTTCTTC.

The gene calls are TRBV15 and TRBJ2-3, with D possibly being TRBD1 or TRBD2 (6 bases each). The CDR3 length is 15 residues. The V end lost 6 bases, the J end lost 8 bases, and 21 bases lay between the germline ends. The V gene's germline CDR1 is LNHNV and CDR2 YYDKDF (reference sequence). The CDR3 reads CATRKGGGERSTQYF. In DNA, the CDR3 is TGTGCCACCAGGAAAGGGGGAGGCGAGCGGAGTACGCAGTATTTT.

The rearrangement uses TRBV6-2 or TRBV6-3 and TRBJ2-7, with a weak D call TRBD2 (6 bases). The germline V gene has CDR1 MNHEY and CDR2 SVGEGT. Trimming stripped 3 bases from V and 6 bases from J, with 12 bases between. CDR3 length: 13 amino acids. DNA for the CDR3: TGTGCCAGCAGTTATAACGCGGGGCGCGAGCAGTACTTC. It yields the protein CASSYNAGREQYF.

The sample holds a few counts of this clonotype. The rearrangement links TRBV12-3 or TRBV12-4 to TRBJ2-1; perhaps TRBD1 as D (6 bases). The V and J ends lost 7 bases and 2 bases respectively, with 18 bases between them. CDR3 size: 16 residues. The CDR3 protein is CASKLGAGATYNEQFF. For the CDR3, the DNA is TGTGCCAGCAAATTGGGGGCAGGAGCGACCTACAATGAGCAGTTCTTC.

This clonotype was detected a few times. The chain employs TRBV30 and TRBJ1-3; perhaps TRBD1 as D (5 bases). V gave up 5 bases and J gave up 2 bases, with 10 bases separating them. This CDR3 region has 13 residues. Germline CDR1 is GTSNPN and CDR2 is SVGIG (reference sequence). Here the CDR3 DNA reads TGTGCCTGGGGCCGGGGCACTGGAAACACCATATATTTT. Translated, it gives CAWGRGTGNTIYF.

This clonotype showed up just a few times. The chain recombines TRBV29-1 with TRBJ2-1, with TRBD2 matching 7 bases. CDR3 length: 16 residues. Unmatched junction bases numbered 9, after V lost 0 bases and J lost 4 bases. Germline values: CDR1 SQVTM, CDR2 ANQGSEA. The chain's CDR3 is CSVEDFLAATYNEQFF. CDR3 coding DNA: TGCAGCGTTGAAGATTTTCTAGCGGCTACTTACAATGAGCAGTTCTTC.

This clonotype has at least ten counts. J is TRBJ2-7 and V is TRBV4-2, with 7 bases matching TRBD1. This CDR3 is 13 amino acids long. Germline assignment: CDR1 LGHNA and CDR2 YNFKEQ. With V trimmed by 4 bases and J by 4 bases, 4 bases remained unmatched. The CDR3 coding sequence is TGTGCCAGCAGCCCCCAGGGGGAGTACGAGCAGTACTTC. As protein: CASSPQGEYEQYF.

This clonotype was found a few times. The chain couples TRBV29-1 to TRBJ1-6, with a tentative D call TRBD1 (5 bases). The CDR3 extends over 14 amino acids. With 3 bases removed from V and 6 bases from J, the gap between germline ends came to 12 bases. Germline V CDR1 and CDR2: SQVTM, ANQGSEA. The DNA of the CDR3 is TGCAGCGTTGAGATCAGGGTGGTTAATTCACCCCTCCACTTT. The encoded protein is CSVEIRVVNSPLHF. The variable domain in full, with the rest retrieved from reference TRBV29-1 and TRBJ1-6, is SAVISQKPSRDICQRGTSLTIQCQVDSQVTMMFWYRQQPGQSLTLIATANQGSEATYESGFVIDKFPISRPNLTFSTLTVSNMSPEDSSIYLCSVEIRVVNSPLHFGNGTRLTVT.

In this sample, this clonotype turned up a few times. J is TRBJ2-4 and V is TRBV18, with D maybe TRBD2 (6 bases). The CDR3 covers 21 residues. V was trimmed by 0 bases and J by 1 base, leaving 25 bases between them. CDR1 is KGHSH and CDR2 is LQKENI in the germline V gene. CDR3 DNA: TGTGCCAGCTCACCACCGGGGCTCCCAATTAGCGGACTCAAGGCCAAAAACATTCAGTACTTC. This encodes CASSPPGLPISGLKAKNIQYF.

This chain links TRBV12-3 or TRBV12-4 with TRBJ1-2; TRBD1 matches 7 bases. This CDR3 is 13 amino acids long. Germline trimming cut 4 bases from V and 6 bases from J; bases unmatched to any gene: 5. The CDR3 DNA sequence: TGTGCCAGCAGTTCGGCAGGGGGGCATGGCTACACCTTC. This gives the protein CASSSAGGHGYTF.

The chain combines TRBV9 with TRBJ2-2, with 9 bases matching TRBD2. This CDR3 is 16 amino acids long. V gave up 0 bases and J gave up 5 bases; unmatched junction bases: 5. Germline V lookup: CDR1 SGDLS, CDR2 YYNGEE. CDR3 residues: CASSVDSGRRTGELFF. CDR3 sequence (DNA): TGTGCCAGCAGCGTAGATAGCGGGAGAAGGACCGGGGAGCTGTTTTTT.

This clonotype has more than one count but fewer than ten. V gene TRBV5-1 combines with J gene TRBJ2-3, with 8 bases that match TRBD2. The germline V gene has CDR1 SGHRS and CDR2 YFSETQ. V was pared by 4 bases and J by 9 bases, with 10 bases of the junction left unmatched. This CDR3 is built from 14 residues. CDR3 in amino acids: CASSREELAGTQYF. The DNA for the CDR3 is TGCGCCAGCAGCCGGGAGGAGCTAGCGGGCACGCAGTATTTT.

This clonotype was counted only a few times. The rearrangement uses TRBV5-6 and TRBJ2-3, with TRBD2 identical over 7 bases. Trimming removed 0 bases from V and 1 base from J; junction bases left unmatched: 5. CDR3 length equals 16 residues. Per the germline V gene, CDR1 is SGHDT and CDR2 is YYEEEE. The CDR3 DNA reads as TGTGCCAGCAGCTTGGCCACCACTAGCGGCACAGATACGCAGTATTTT. Its translation: CASSLATTSGTDTQYF. Combining the CDR3 with reference TRBV5-6 and TRBJ2-3 gives the whole variable domain DAGVTQSPTHLIKTRGQQVTLRCSPKSGHDTVSWYQQALGQGPQFIFQYYEEEERQRGNFPDRFSGHQFPNYSSELNVNALLLGDSALYLCASSLATTSGTDTQYFGPGTRLTVL.

The chain employs TRBV18 and TRBJ2-3; unclear D gene. The CDR3 is 14 residues long. V was trimmed by 0 bases and J by 6 bases, leaving 10 bases between them. Germline-derived CDR1 and CDR2 are KGHSH and LQKENI. DNA for the CDR3: TGTGCCAGCTCACCACCGGTTGGGATCGATACGCAGTATTTT. It yields the protein CASSPPVGIDTQYF.

The CDR3 DNA reads TGCGCCAGCAGCTACAACAGCAAAAACATTCAGTACTTC. It codes for CASSYNSKNIQYF. The J gene is TRBJ2-4, the V gene TRBV5-1, with unresolved D. The CDR3 sequence is 13 residues long. Germline V CDR1 and CDR2: SGHRS, YFSETQ. The V gene lost 3 bases and the J gene lost 3 bases, with 7 bases spanning the gap.

This clonotype was seen at least ten times. The chain uses TRBV6-2 or TRBV6-3 and TRBJ2-7, with D possibly TRBD2 on 6 matching bases. The V and J ends lost 2 bases and 0 bases respectively, with 8 bases between them. Germline loops: CDR1 MNHEY, CDR2 SVGEGT. This CDR3 has 14 amino acids. The CDR3 protein is CASSYTGVSYEQYF. DNA for the CDR3: TGTGCCAGCAGTTACACGGGAGTCTCCTACGAGCAGTACTTC.

This clonotype was observed at least ten times. The V call is TRBV7-3, the J call TRBJ2-1; 10 bases are shared with TRBD1. The CDR3 has 14 residues. The germline gives CDR1 SGHTA, CDR2 FQGTGA. After removal of 7 bases from V and 4 bases from J, the junction contained 4 bases not matched to a gene. The chain's CDR3 is CASNPGQGYNEQFF. The CDR3 coding sequence is TGTGCCAGCAACCCGGGACAGGGGTACAATGAGCAGTTCTTC. The full variable domain, in which reference TRBV7-3 and TRBJ2-1 provide the parts outside the CDR3, is GAGVSQTPSNKVTEKGKYVELRCDPISGHTALYWYRQSLGQGPEFLIYFQGTGAADDSGLPNDRFFAVRPEGSVSTLKIQRTERGDSAVYLCASNPGQGYNEQFFGPGTRLTVL.

J is TRBJ2-1 and V is TRBV28; D could derive from TRBD1 or TRBD2 (5 bases each). The V and J ends lost 8 bases and 9 bases respectively, with 20 bases between them. The CDR3 is 14 residues long. Germline V gene sequence: CDR1 MDHEN, CDR2 SYDVKM. The CDR3 is CASLTGPPVGEQFF. Here the CDR3 DNA reads TGTGCCAGCCTAACGGGGCCTCCAGTGGGTGAGCAGTTCTTC.

This clonotype was counted a few times. The chain links TRBV19 to TRBJ2-7; no definite D call. The CDR3 is made up of 15 amino acids. The V gene's germline CDR1 is LNHDA and CDR2 SQIVND (reference sequence). Trimming cost V 3 bases and J 1 base, with 13 bases left between them. CDR3 in DNA: TGTGCCAGTAGTATGGCTGCCTCGTTTTCCTACGAGCAGTACTTC. Protein: CASSMAASFSYEQYF.

This chain joins TRBV5-1 and TRBJ2-6, with no clear D. Germline CDR1 is SGHRS and CDR2 is YFSETQ. The CDR3 is made up of 15 amino acids. V shed 4 bases and J shed 4 bases, with 12 bases lying between them. The CDR3 is CASSPGSYGANVLTF. The CDR3 nucleotides read TGCGCCAGCAGCCCCGGGTCCTACGGGGCCAACGTCCTGACTTTC.

This clonotype has just a few counts. This chain links TRBV5-1 with TRBJ2-7; D uncertain. Germline lookup yields CDR1 SGHRS and CDR2 YFSETQ. The CDR3 has 14 amino acids. V lost 0 bases and J 4 bases, leaving 11 bases between the germline ends. As DNA, the CDR3 is TGCGCCAGCAGCTTGGCTGACTCTTCGTACGAGCAGTACTTC. Translated: CASSLADSSYEQYF. The full variable domain, rest sourced from reference TRBV5-1 and TRBJ2-7, is KAGVTQTPRYLIKTRGQQVTLSCSPISGHRSVSWYQQTPGQGLQFLFEYFSETQRNKGNFPGRFSGRQFSNSRSEMNVSTLELGDSALYLCASSLADSSYEQYFGPGTRLTVT.

In its sample, this clonotype was seen a few times. The chain is built from TRBV2 and TRBJ2-1; D may be TRBD1 (6 bases). CDR1 is SNHLY, CDR2 FYNNEI, per germline. The CDR3 runs to 15 residues. V lost 3 bases to trimming and J lost 6 bases, with 15 bases between them. The CDR3 DNA reads TGTGCCAGCAGTGATATCACTACAGGGTCCAATGAGCAGTTCTTC. It is translated as CASSDITTGSNEQFF. Looking up the rest from reference TRBV2 and TRBJ2-1 gives the full variable domain: EPEVTQTPSHQVTQMGQEVILRCVPISNHLYFYWYRQILGQKVEFLVSFYNNEISEKSEIFDDQFSVERPDGSNFTLKIRSTKLEDSAMYFCASSDITTGSNEQFFGPGTRLTVL.